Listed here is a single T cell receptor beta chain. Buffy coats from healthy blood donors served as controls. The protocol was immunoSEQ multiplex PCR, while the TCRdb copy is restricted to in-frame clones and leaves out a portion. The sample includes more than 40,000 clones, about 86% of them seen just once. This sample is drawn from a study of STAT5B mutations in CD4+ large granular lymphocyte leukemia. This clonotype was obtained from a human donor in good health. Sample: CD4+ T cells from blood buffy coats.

CDR3 sequence reads: CASSKAHSGNQPQHF. In DNA, the CDR3 is TGTGCCAGCAGTAAGGCCCACAGTGGCAATCAGCCCCAGCATTTT. The V gene is TRBV28, the J gene TRBJ1-5, with D uncertain. V was cut by 5 bases and J by 2 bases, with 13 bases left in between. This CDR3 is 15 amino acids long. Germline V gene sequence: CDR1 MDHEN, CDR2 SYDVKM. Combining the CDR3 with reference TRBV28 and TRBJ1-5 gives the whole variable domain DVKVTQSSRYLVKRTGEKVFLECVQDMDHENMFWYRQDPGLGLRLIYFSYDVKMKEKGDIPEGYSVSREKKERFSLILESASTNQTSMYLCASSKAHSGNQPQHFGDGTRLSIL.